The 21 T cell receptor beta chains presented below share a single source sample, sequenced in a study of blood T cell repertoires in COVID-19. Sequencing was performed with immunoSEQ multiplex PCR; in TCRdb, only in-frame clones are kept and a portion is missing. Seen here are some 190,000 clones, nearly 90% observed once, and the top ten hold less than 7.5%. Sequencing used peripheral blood. These TCRs come from a woman in her thirties or forties who had recovered from COVID-19.

V is TRBV6-1 and J is TRBJ1-3; D perhaps matches TRBD1 (5 bases). Germline CDR1 is MNHNS and CDR2 is SASEGT. The CDR3 is made up of 16 amino acids. Trimming took 2 bases from V and 0 from J, leaving 11 bases between them. The CDR3 DNA sequence: TGTGCCAGCAGTGAACGGGGGGGTGACTCTGGAAACACCATATATTTT. Translated, it gives CASSERGGDSGNTIYF.

Remarks on this clone: It is unclear where the CDR3 begins or ends on the DNA, so no DNA is shown, and the CDR3 is as TCRdb lists it. The chain links TRBV6-6 to TRBJ1-2. A total of 13 residues make up the CDR3, ends included. Germline-derived CDR1 and CDR2 are MNHNY and SVGAGI (reference sequence). The CDR3 sequence: CASSSSSNYGYTF.

V and J are TRBV7-2 and TRBJ2-5, with 9 bases identical to TRBD1. This CDR3 region has 16 residues. Germline V lookup: CDR1 SGHTA, CDR2 FQGNSA. The V gene end was trimmed by 1 base and the J gene end by 3 bases; junction bases not matched to a gene: 6. The CDR3 nucleotides are TGTGCCAGCAGCTTAGTTTCCGGGACAGGGAAAGAGACCCAGTACTTC. It codes for CASSLVSGTGKETQYF.

This clone has a handful of counts. V is TRBV4-1 and J is TRBJ2-6; 11 bases fit TRBD2. Germline V gene sequence: CDR1 MGHRA, CDR2 YSYEKL. The CDR3 covers 19 residues. V shed 3 bases and J 0 bases; nucleotides not matched to a gene: 7. The CDR3 sequence is CASSQLGLADPSGANVLTF. The CDR3 coding sequence is TGCGCCAGCAGCCAGTTGGGACTAGCGGACCCCTCTGGGGCCAACGTCCTGACTTTC.

The gene calls are TRBV3-1 (or the pseudogene TRBV3-2) and TRBJ1-4, with 7 bases fitting TRBD1. Germline V gives CDR1 LGHDT, CDR2 YNNKEL (reference sequence). The CDR3 has 14 residues. Germline trimming cut 1 base from V and 12 bases from J; bases unmatched to any gene: 8. In DNA, the CDR3 is TGTGCCAGCAGCCAAGTCACAGGGGCATTGGAACTGTTTTTT. It codes for CASSQVTGALELFF.

This chain joins TRBV30 and TRBJ1-2; D not resolved. Looked up from germline, CDR1 is GTSNPN and CDR2 is SVGIG (reference sequence). V lost 0 bases, J lost 5 bases, and 10 bases lay in between. The CDR3 totals 13 residues. CDR3 region: CAWSVQTGYGYTF. CDR3 DNA: TGTGCCTGGAGTGTACAGACCGGTTATGGCTACACCTTC.

This clone has only a few counts. This chain uses TRBV3-1 (or the pseudogene TRBV3-2) with TRBJ1-5; the match to TRBD1 covers 7 bases. V shed 4 bases and J 6 bases; nucleotides not matched to a gene: 6. CDR3 length: 14 residues. The germline V gene encodes CDR1 LGHDT and CDR2 YNNKEL (reference sequence). This CDR3 reads CASSLTGSGQPQHF. The CDR3, as DNA: TGTGCCAGCAGCCTGACAGGGAGCGGTCAGCCCCAGCATTTT.

V is TRBV7-9 and J is TRBJ2-7; possible D gene TRBD1, 6 bases. Germline V gives CDR1 SEHNR, CDR2 FQNEAQ (reference sequence). The CDR3 length is 13 residues. V lost 5 bases and J lost 6, with 14 bases in between. CDR3 coding DNA: TGTGCCAGCAGCGTTACAGGGAGTCGCGAGCAGTACTTC. Translated, it gives CASSVTGSREQYF.

The rearrangement joins TRBV5-8 to TRBJ2-3, with TRBD2 matching 12 bases. Germline CDR1 is SGHTS and CDR2 is YDEGEE. The CDR3 contains 16 residues. The J segment lost 0 bases and the V segment lost 3 bases, leaving 2 bases of the junction unmatched. CDR3 coding DNA: TGTGCCAGCAGCTGGGGGACTAGCGGGAGCACAGATACGCAGTATTTT. Translated: CASSWGTSGSTDTQYF.

This clone appeared a single time. The J gene is TRBJ1-2, the V gene TRBV27; tentatively, D is TRBD1 (6 bases). CDR3 length: 14 residues. Germline values: CDR1 MNHEY, CDR2 SMNVEV (reference sequence). V shed 6 bases and J shed 4 bases, with 15 bases lying between them. Written as DNA, the CDR3 is TGTGCCAGCAGGGTGCAGGGGTCCTTCTATGGCTACACCTTC. Residues: CASRVQGSFYGYTF.

This clone came up a few times. The chain carries TRBV28 and TRBJ1-5, with D possibly matching TRBD1 (5 bases). The CDR3 is 16 residues long. CDR1 is MDHEN, CDR2 SYDVKM, per germline. Trimming stripped 5 bases from V and 7 bases from J, with 21 bases between. Here the CDR3 reads CASSPSGPGYGQPQHF. The CDR3 DNA follows: TGTGCCAGCAGTCCCTCAGGCCCAGGGTACGGACAGCCCCAGCATTTT.

The V and J genes are TRBV30 and TRBJ2-6; D might be TRBD2 (5 bases). V lost 0 bases and J 0 bases, leaving 15 bases between the germline ends. CDR1 GTSNPN and CDR2 SVGIG come from the germline V gene (reference sequence). The CDR3 loop spans 18 amino acids. The DNA for the CDR3 is TGTGCCTGGAGTGTACTTAGCTCCGGACTCTCTGGGGCCAACGTCCTGACTTTC. Its protein product is CAWSVLSSGLSGANVLTF.

The chain couples TRBV16 to TRBJ2-1, with a tentative D call TRBD2 (5 bases). Trimming took off 0 bases at V and 7 bases at J, with 7 bases between the two ends. Germline-derived CDR1 and CDR2 are KGHSY and FQNENV. The CDR3 covers 13 residues. CDR3 nucleotide sequence: TGTGCCAGCAGCCAATCTAGAGGGAATGAGCAGTTCTTC. Translating gives CASSQSRGNEQFF. Looking up the rest from reference TRBV16 and TRBJ2-1 gives the full variable domain: GEEVAQTPKHLVRGEGQKAKLYCAPIKGHSYVFWYQQVLKNEFKFLISFQNENVFDETGMPKERFSAKCLPNSPCSLEIQATKLEDSAVYFCASSQSRGNEQFFGPGTRLTVL.

This clone was observed a single time. V gene TRBV14 combines with J gene TRBJ2-5; no firm D call. Between the trimmed V and J ends, which lost 3 bases and 3 bases, there was a span of 11 bases. Looked up from germline, CDR1 is SGHDN and CDR2 is FVKESK. CDR3 length equals 14 residues. The CDR3 protein is CASSHLVAEETQYF. The CDR3 nucleotides read TGTGCCAGCAGCCATCTAGTGGCAGAAGAGACCCAGTACTTC.

The chain is built from TRBV5-1 and TRBJ2-3, with 11 bases that match TRBD2. Germline CDR1 reads SGHRS; CDR2 reads YFSETQ. There are 16 residues in the CDR3. The V segment lost 0 bases and the J segment 1 base; nucleotides outside the gene matches: 1. CDR3 coding DNA: TGCGCCAGCAGCTTGGTAGCGGGAGGGGGCACAGATACGCAGTATTTT. Protein product: CASSLVAGGGTDTQYF.

The V call is TRBV23-1, the J call TRBJ2-7; D is perhaps TRBD2 (6 bases). TRBV23-1 falls under the ORF class, with uncertain function. Trimming took 4 bases from V and 2 from J, leaving 6 bases between them. The CDR3 is made up of 12 amino acids. The CDR3 DNA follows: TGCGCCAGCAGTCCGGGGGCCTACGAGCAGTACTTC. It codes for CASSPGAYEQYF.

The table lists this clone with a count of one. V and J are TRBV5-5 and TRBJ2-1; TRBD2 aligns across 9 bases. CDR1 and CDR2 from the germline V gene are SGHKS and YYEKEE (reference sequence). The CDR3 has 12 amino acids. V shed 0 bases, J shed 13 bases, and the junction held 2 bases outside the gene matches. The CDR3 spells CASSLVAGDQFF. CDR3 nucleotide sequence: TGTGCCAGCAGCTTGGTAGCGGGAGATCAGTTCTTC.

This clone was detected only once. The rearrangement uses TRBV5-1 and TRBJ2-2, with TRBD1 identical over 9 bases. Germline values: CDR1 SGHRS, CDR2 YFSETQ. The CDR3 runs 15 residues. J gave up 5 bases and V 7 bases, and 9 bases lay outside the gene matches. CDR3 sequence reads: CASVPGQGLTGELFF. CDR3 DNA: TGCGCCAGCGTCCCGGGACAGGGTTTAACCGGGGAGCTGTTTTTT.

The chain couples TRBV19 to TRBJ2-1; D is perhaps TRBD2 (6 bases). Germline assignment: CDR1 LNHDA and CDR2 SQIVND (reference sequence). This CDR3 has 14 residues. The V and J ends lost 5 bases and 12 bases respectively, with 20 bases between them. The CDR3 DNA reads as TGTGCCAGTAGTTCCCGGGACTCCCACTTCATGCAGTTCTTC. Translating gives CASSSRDSHFMQFF. Full variable domain (missing parts from reference TRBV19 and TRBJ2-1): DGGITQSPKYLFRKEGQNVTLSCEQNLNHDAMYWYRQDPGQGLRLIYYSQIVNDFQKGDIAEGYSVSREKKESFPLTVTSAQKNPTAFYLCASSSRDSHFMQFFGPGTRLTVL.

The chain uses TRBV27 and TRBJ2-2, with 11 bases aligning to TRBD2. V shed 4 bases, J shed 1 base, and the junction held 5 bases outside the gene matches. Germline V gene sequence: CDR1 MNHEY, CDR2 SMNVEV (reference sequence). The CDR3 covers 17 residues. The CDR3 protein is CASSSTGLAGNTGELFF. The DNA of the CDR3 is TGTGCCAGCAGTTCAACCGGACTAGCGGGGAACACCGGGGAGCTGTTTTTT.

This clone was seen only once. The chain uses TRBV18 and TRBJ1-4, with D unresolved. The length of the CDR3 is 17 residues. V dropped 6 bases and J dropped 8 bases, with 25 bases sitting between them. Germline CDR1 is KGHSH and CDR2 is LQKENI. For the CDR3, the DNA is TGTGCCAGCTCTTCCCAGGAGGGCTCCACGGCGACCGAAAAACTGTTTTTT. It specifies CASSSQEGSTATEKLFF.